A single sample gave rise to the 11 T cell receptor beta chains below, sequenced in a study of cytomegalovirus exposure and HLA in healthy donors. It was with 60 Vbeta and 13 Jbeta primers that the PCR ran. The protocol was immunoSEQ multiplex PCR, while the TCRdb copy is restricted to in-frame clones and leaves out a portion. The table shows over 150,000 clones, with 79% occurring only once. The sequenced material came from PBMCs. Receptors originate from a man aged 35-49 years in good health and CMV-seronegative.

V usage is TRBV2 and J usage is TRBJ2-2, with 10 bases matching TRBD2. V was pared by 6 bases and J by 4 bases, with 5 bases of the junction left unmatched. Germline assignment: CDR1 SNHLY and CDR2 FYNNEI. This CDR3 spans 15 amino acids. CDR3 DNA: TGTGCCAGCAGGGTCCTAGCGGGGGCCACCGGGGAGCTGTTTTTT. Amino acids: CASRVLAGATGELFF.

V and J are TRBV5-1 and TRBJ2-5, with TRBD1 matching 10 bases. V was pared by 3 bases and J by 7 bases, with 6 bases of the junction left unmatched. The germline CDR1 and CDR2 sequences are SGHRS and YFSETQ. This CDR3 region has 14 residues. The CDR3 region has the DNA TGCGCCAGCAGCTCGGACAGGGGGGAGGCGACCCAGTACTTC. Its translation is CASSSDRGEATQYF.

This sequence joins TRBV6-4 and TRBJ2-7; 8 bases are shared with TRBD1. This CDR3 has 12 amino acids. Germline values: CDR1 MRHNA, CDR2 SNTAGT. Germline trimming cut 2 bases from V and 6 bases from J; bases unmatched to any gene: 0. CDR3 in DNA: TGTGCCAGCAGTGACGGGACAGGCGAGCAGTACTTC. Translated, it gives CASSDGTGEQYF.

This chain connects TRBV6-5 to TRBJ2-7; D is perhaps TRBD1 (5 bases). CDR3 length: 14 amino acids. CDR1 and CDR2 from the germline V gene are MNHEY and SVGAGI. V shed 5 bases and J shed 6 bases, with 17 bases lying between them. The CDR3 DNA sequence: TGTGCCAGCAGTAGCGCAGGGTTTGGAAGCGAGCAGTACTTC. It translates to CASSSAGFGSEQYF.

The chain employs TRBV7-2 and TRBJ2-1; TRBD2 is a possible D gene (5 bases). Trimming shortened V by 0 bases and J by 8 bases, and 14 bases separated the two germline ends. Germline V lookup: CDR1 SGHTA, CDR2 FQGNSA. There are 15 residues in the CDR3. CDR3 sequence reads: CASSLAGVRSYEQFF. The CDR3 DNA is TGTGCCAGCAGCTTAGCGGGAGTAAGAAGCTATGAGCAGTTCTTC.

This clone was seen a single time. The CDR3 here is CASSRDLTYEQYF. The CDR3 coding sequence is TGTGCCAGCAGCCGAGACTTAACCTACGAGCAGTACTTC. V usage is TRBV4-2 and J usage is TRBJ2-7; D unresolved. The ends were cut back, 4 bases at V and 2 bases at J, with 9 bases in the middle. The CDR3 covers 13 residues. Germline CDR1 LGHNA, CDR2 YNFKEQ.

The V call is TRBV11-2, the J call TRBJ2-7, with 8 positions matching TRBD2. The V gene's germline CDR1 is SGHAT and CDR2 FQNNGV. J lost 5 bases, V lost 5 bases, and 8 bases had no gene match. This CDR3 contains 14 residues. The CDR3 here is CASSETTSGHEQYF. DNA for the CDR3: TGTGCCAGCAGCGAGACAACTAGCGGACACGAGCAGTACTTC.

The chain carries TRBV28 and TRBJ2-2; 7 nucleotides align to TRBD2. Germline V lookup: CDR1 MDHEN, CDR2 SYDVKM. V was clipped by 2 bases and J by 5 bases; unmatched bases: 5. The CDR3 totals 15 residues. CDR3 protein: CASSLGGGPTGELFF. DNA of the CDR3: TGTGCCAGCAGTTTAGGGGGAGGGCCTACCGGGGAGCTGTTTTTT.

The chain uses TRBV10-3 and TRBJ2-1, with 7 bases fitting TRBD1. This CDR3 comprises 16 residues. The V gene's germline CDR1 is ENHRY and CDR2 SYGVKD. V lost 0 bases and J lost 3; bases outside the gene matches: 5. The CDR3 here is CAISESGTAGYNEQFF. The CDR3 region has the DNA TGTGCCATCAGTGAGTCAGGGACAGCCGGCTACAATGAGCAGTTCTTC.

As DNA, the CDR3 is TGTGCCAGCAGCTCCAGGGTAGAGGCTTTTGGCTACACCTTC. Translation gives CASSSRVEAFGYTF. This chain connects TRBV9 to TRBJ1-2; D possibly corresponds to TRBD1 (5 bases). V lost 4 bases, J lost 7 bases, and 17 bases lay in between. The CDR3 runs 14 residues. CDR1 SGDLS and CDR2 YYNGEE come from the germline V gene.

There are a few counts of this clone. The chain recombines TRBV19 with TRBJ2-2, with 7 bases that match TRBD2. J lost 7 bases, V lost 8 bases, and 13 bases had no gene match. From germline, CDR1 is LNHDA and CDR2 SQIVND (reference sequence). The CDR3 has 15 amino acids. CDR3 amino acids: CASRKSGNVIGELFF. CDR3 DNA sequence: TGTGCCAGTCGGAAGAGCGGGAACGTTATCGGGGAGCTGTTTTTT.